The 15 T cell receptor beta chains below all came from one sample that was sequenced in a study of blood T cell repertoires in COVID-19 (dated by TCRdb to the early 2020s). Receptor libraries were prepared by the immunoSEQ multiplex PCR assay. Sourced from immuneACCESS, this table was stored by TCRdb with only in-frame sequences that have V and J called. A share of the clones is absent; for the studies checked, an unresolved V gene accounts for under half, and the remainder has no known explanation. The sample yields about 48,000 clones; 70% to 90% were counted once. Jointly, the top ten make up around 6.4% of the sample. Specimen: peripheral blood. The receptor set was obtained from a woman aged 60-70 years with acute or convalescent COVID-19.

The chain carries TRBV3-1 (or the pseudogene TRBV3-2) and TRBJ1-2; D remains unclear. The CDR3 runs 12 residues. Germline CDR1 and CDR2: LGHDT and YNNKEL (reference sequence). Between the trimmed V and J ends, which lost 0 bases and 7 bases, there was a span of 6 bases. The CDR3: CASSQDSGGYTF. The DNA for the CDR3 is TGTGCCAGCAGCCAAGATTCCGGTGGCTACACCTTC.

The chain links TRBV7-9 to TRBJ2-7; the match to TRBD1 covers 8 bases. The germline V gene encodes CDR1 SEHNR and CDR2 FQNEAQ (reference sequence). The V segment lost 7 bases and the J segment 4 bases; nucleotides outside the gene matches: 12. The length of the CDR3 is 15 residues. The CDR3 coding sequence is TGTGCCAGCACCATCCTGGGACAGGACCATTACGAGCAGTACTTC. Translated: CASTILGQDHYEQYF.

This chain uses TRBV2 with TRBJ2-5, with TRBD2 as a possible D gene (5 bases). The CDR3 covers 13 residues. Deletions cut 10 bases from V and 10 bases from J, with 22 bases between. CDR1 and CDR2 from the germline V gene are SNHLY and FYNNEI. CDR3 in DNA: TGTGCCATAGAGCTCCTGTTTGGGAGAGACCAGTACTTC. Amino acids: CAIELLFGRDQYF.

The chain links TRBV5-4 to TRBJ2-7; TRBD1 matches 7 bases. The V and J ends lost 4 bases and 7 bases, in that order; junction bases with no gene match: 11. The CDR3 length is 14 residues. Germline V lookup: CDR1 SGHNT, CDR2 YYREEE (reference sequence). The CDR3, as DNA: TGTGCCAGCAGCACCCGGACAGGTTCGGGTGAGCAGTACTTC. This encodes CASSTRTGSGEQYF.

The V call is TRBV11-3, the J call TRBJ2-1, with 7 bases matching TRBD2. This CDR3 is built from 15 residues. CDR1 is SGHNT, CDR2 YENEEA, per germline. V was clipped by 0 bases and J by 2 bases; unmatched bases: 1. CDR3 region: CASSLEAGTYNEQFF. As DNA, the CDR3 is TGTGCCAGCAGCTTAGAAGCGGGGACCTACAATGAGCAGTTCTTC.

The V and J genes are TRBV18 and TRBJ1-6; 7 positions agree with TRBD1. In germline, CDR1 is KGHSH, CDR2 LQKENI. J gave up 10 bases and V 3 bases, and 9 bases lay outside the gene matches. This CDR3 has 15 residues. The DNA for the CDR3 is TGTGCCAGCTCACCTCGACAGGGAGAGGACTCACCCCTCCACTTT. Its translation: CASSPRQGEDSPLHF.

The V gene is TRBV5-5, the J gene TRBJ1-4, with 7 nucleotides matching TRBD1. The junction had 7 bases not matched to a gene; V was cut back by 4 bases and J by 7 bases. Germline V gene lookup returns CDR1 SGHKS and CDR2 YYEKEE (reference sequence). CDR3 length: 14 residues. The CDR3 DNA reads as TGTGCCAGCAGCGCAGGGACAGTTAGTGAAAAACTGTTTTTT. It is translated as CASSAGTVSEKLFF.

The genes are TRBV5-1 and TRBJ2-7; 7 nucleotides agree with TRBD2. V lost 0 bases and J lost 2; bases outside the gene matches: 5. Germline CDR1 SGHRS, CDR2 YFSETQ. The CDR3 sequence is 15 residues long. The CDR3 DNA reads TGCGCCAGCAGCTTGGGGGGAGGGCAGACCTACGAGCAGTACTTC. Protein sequence: CASSLGGGQTYEQYF.

The rearrangement links TRBV16 to TRBJ2-1, with 10 bases identical to TRBD2. CDR3 length equals 15 residues. The ends lost 2 bases at V and 4 bases at J; junction bases unmatched: 2. Germline V gives CDR1 KGHSY, CDR2 FQNENV. The CDR3 region has the DNA TGTGCCAGCAGCCAACTAGCGGGGGAGTACAATGAGCAGTTCTTC. This gives the protein CASSQLAGEYNEQFF.

The chain is built from TRBV11-3 and TRBJ2-1; 7 bases map to TRBD1. Trimming took 4 bases from V and 8 from J; bases not matched to a gene: 5. Germline-derived CDR1 and CDR2 are SGHNT and YENEEA. The CDR3 extends over 13 amino acids. The chain's CDR3 is CASSWSRGYEQFF. The CDR3 DNA follows: TGTGCCAGCAGCTGGTCCAGGGGGTATGAGCAGTTCTTC.

V gene TRBV27 combines with J gene TRBJ1-5; D remains ambiguous. The CDR3 extends over 12 amino acids. Germline V gives CDR1 MNHEY, CDR2 SMNVEV (reference sequence). V lost 3 bases and J 7 bases, leaving 7 bases between the germline ends. CDR3 amino acids: CASSFLGQPQHF. The CDR3, as DNA: TGTGCCAGCAGTTTCCTGGGCCAGCCCCAGCATTTT.

The rearrangement joins TRBV4-2 to TRBJ2-2; the match to TRBD2 covers 7 bases. In germline, CDR1 is LGHNA, CDR2 YNFKEQ. The J segment lost 6 bases and the V segment lost 0 bases, leaving 10 bases of the junction unmatched. The CDR3 spans 17 residues. The CDR3 spells CASSQDTFAGASGELFF. The CDR3 bases are TGTGCCAGCAGCCAAGATACTTTCGCGGGAGCCTCCGGGGAGCTGTTTTTT.

The chain joins TRBV7-9 to TRBJ1-4, with 9 positions matching TRBD1. The CDR3 loop spans 15 amino acids. With 5 bases clipped from V and 5 bases from J, the junction kept 6 bases outside the gene matches. Germline CDR1 and CDR2: SEHNR and FQNEAQ (reference sequence). CDR3 region: CASSRTGEANEKLFF. The DNA for the CDR3 is TGTGCCAGCAGCAGGACAGGGGAAGCGAATGAAAAACTGTTTTTT.

The chain recombines TRBV6-5 with TRBJ2-7; D possibly corresponds to TRBD1 (5 bases). There are 12 residues in the CDR3. Trimming left V 5 bases short and J 3 bases short, with 8 bases between. CDR1 and CDR2 (germline): MNHEY, SVGAGI. The CDR3 here is CASSIDSYEQYF. As DNA, the CDR3 is TGTGCCAGCAGTATTGACAGCTACGAGCAGTACTTC.

This chain connects TRBV18 to TRBJ2-1, with 7 bases that match TRBD1. Germline V gene lookup returns CDR1 KGHSH and CDR2 LQKENI. The ends lost 3 bases at V and 10 bases at J; junction bases unmatched: 6. The CDR3 covers 13 residues. CDR3: CASSPNRGGEQFF. The CDR3 DNA reads as TGTGCCAGCTCACCCAACAGGGGTGGGGAGCAGTTCTTC.